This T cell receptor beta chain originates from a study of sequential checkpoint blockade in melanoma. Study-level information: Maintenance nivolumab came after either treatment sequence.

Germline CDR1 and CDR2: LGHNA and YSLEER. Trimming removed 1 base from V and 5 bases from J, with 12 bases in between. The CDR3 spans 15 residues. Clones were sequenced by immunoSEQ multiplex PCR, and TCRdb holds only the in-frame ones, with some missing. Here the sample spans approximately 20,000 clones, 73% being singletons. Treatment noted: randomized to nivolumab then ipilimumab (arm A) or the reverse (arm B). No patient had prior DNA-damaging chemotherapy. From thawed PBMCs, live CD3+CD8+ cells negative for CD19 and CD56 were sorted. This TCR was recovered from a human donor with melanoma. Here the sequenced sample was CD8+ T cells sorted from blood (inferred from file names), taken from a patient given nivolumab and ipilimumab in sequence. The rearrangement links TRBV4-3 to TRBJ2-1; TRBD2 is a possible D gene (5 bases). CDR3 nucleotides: TGCGCCAGCAGCCAAGGTCGGGGATATGACAATGAGCAGTTCTTC. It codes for CASSQGRGYDNEQFF.